This T cell receptor beta chain was sequenced during a study of blood T cell repertoires in COVID-19 (dated by TCRdb to 2018 to 2021). With respect to the entire study: The collaborator samples originated in the United States, Italy and Spain and spanned the acute and convalescent phases of COVID-19. Where available, HLA class I and class II types were obtained from metadata supplied by the sample provider rather than from assay-based typing. The repertoires were released in a freely available public database intended as a resource for research on the immune response to SARS-CoV-2. The material from the prospective study consisted of cDNA or gDNA derived from T cells, B-cell-depleted T cells, or PBMCs. Deeply sampled blood TCRbeta repertoires from subjects exposed to, actively infected with, or recovered from COVID-19 were included in the dataset. Samples came from the ongoing ImmuneRACE study (first 160 participants) plus 1,254 subjects from 6 global collaborators. Nearly every sample came with metadata listing a de-identified subject ID, COVID-19 status, age in years and sex. Overall study results and their limits: The quantity of clinical and demographic metadata differed by source and by participant and was supplied without curation.

The immunoSEQ Assay, a bias-controlled multiplex PCR, was used to amplify TCRbeta CDR3 regions from genomic DNA. Turning to the authors' computational methods: Within the assay, amplification of reference gene primers was used to estimate how many nucleated cells each sample contained. To quantify the absolute abundance of each unique TCRbeta CDR3 rearrangement, sequence reads were collapsed and filtered. For each sample, productive Simpson clonality was calculated as the square root of Simpson's diversity index over productive rearrangements. TCRdb obtained this table from immuneACCESS and retained in-frame rearrangements with V and J assigned. These tables miss some clones; where compared with another copy, unresolved V genes account for less than half of the shortfall, and the remainder is unexplained. The DNA gave D and trimming, while V, J and clone size come from that table. For this sample the table gives 200,000 to 250,000 clones, of which 65% to 85% were detected only once. The ten most abundant clones make up roughly 1.3% of the sample.

One collaborating source in Seattle enrolled patients during active infection and followed them longitudinally through the course of disease. Collaborating institutions collected whole blood in K2EDTA tubes following their own protocols. Collaborator samples were shipped for TCRbeta analysis as frozen whole blood, isolated PBMCs, or DNA extracted from either sample type. A remark on this clone: Its recognized antigen is unknown. No much larger clone exists at a distance of one base, and base qualities are not known.

This receptor was obtained from a woman in her twenties or thirties with COVID-19, enrolled during active disease. The material sequenced was peripheral blood.

The CDR3 in this case is CASSSGVGAVYEQYF. The DNA sequence reads TGTGCCAGCAGCTCCGGGGTAGGAGCGGTCTACGAGCAGTACTTC. The rearrangement combines TRBV7-9 with TRBJ2-7, and the D gene may be TRBD2, 5 bases matching. The CDR3 numbers 15 residues from cysteine through phenylalanine. Solely the CDR3 DNA is kept, with 45 bases framed from the first base. As encoded in the germline V gene (reference sequence), CDR1 is SEHNR while CDR2 is FQNEAQ. At the junction V is shortened by 4 bases and J by 3 bases, with 16 bases in between.